The rows below give T cell receptor beta chains drawn from one sample of a study of cytomegalovirus exposure and HLA in healthy donors. Sequencing was performed with immunoSEQ multiplex PCR; in TCRdb, only in-frame clones are kept and a portion is missing. This sample has 50,000 to 65,000 clones, with approximately 95% found just once. The specimen was PBMCs. These receptors were collected from a woman aged 18-29 years in good health and CMV-seropositive. CDR3s include the opening cysteine and the closing phenylalanine or tryptophan. The order of the fields is clone size, D gene, J gene, V gene, CDR3 protein, CDR3 DNA. The D gene is left open where the match is weak. Clone size is not always given. Where it is, it says once, few, many or a class for expanded clones.

>NA|NA|TRBJ2-1|TRBV28
CASSLTGSYNEQFF
TGTGCCAGCAGTTTAACGGGTTCCTACAATGAGCAGTTCTTC
>NA|NA|TRBJ1-4|TRBV6-1
CASSGQTTNEKLFF
TGTGCCAGCAGTGGACAGACGACTAATGAAAAACTGTTTTTT
>NA|TRBD1|TRBJ1-1|TRBV7-9
CASSLYQGVNTEAFF
TGTGCCAGCAGCTTATATCAGGGGGTGAACACTGAAGCTTTCTTT
>NA|TRBD2|TRBJ2-3|TRBV28
CASSSPSGAGGTRTQYF
TGTGCCAGCAGTTCTCCATCAGGGGCGGGGGGGACCCGAACGCAGTATTTT
>NA|TRBD2|TRBJ2-1|TRBV28
CASRPLAGAFDEQFF
TGTGCCAGCAGACCACTCGCGGGAGCTTTCGATGAGCAGTTCTTC
>NA|NA|TRBJ1-3|TRBV10-3
CAISAEGFSGNTIYF
TGTGCCATCAGTGCGGAGGGATTCTCTGGAAACACCATATATTTT
>once|NA|TRBJ1-2|TRBV6-5
CASSSIGWGRYTF
TGTGCCAGCAGTTCGATTGGGTGGGGCCGCTACACCTTC
>NA|TRBD2|TRBJ2-1|TRBV11-1
CASRMGGNEQFF
TGTGCCAGCAGAATGGGAGGGAATGAGCAGTTCTTC
>NA|TRBD1|TRBJ1-1|TRBV7-2
CASSGGQGATEAFF
TGTGCCAGCAGCGGGGGACAGGGGGCGACTGAAGCTTTCTTT
>NA|NA|TRBJ1-2|TRBV5-4
CASSHNLGGDYGYTF
TGTGCCAGCAGCCATAATCTGGGGGGGGACTATGGCTACACCTTC
>NA|TRBD1|TRBJ1-2|TRBV4-3
CASSQRTGTNYGYTF
TGCGCCAGCAGCCAAAGGACAGGGACTAACTATGGCTACACCTTC
>NA|TRBD1|TRBJ1-2|TRBV13
CASSPRTGLANYGYTF
TGTGCCAGCAGCCCCCGGACAGGGCTAGCTAACTATGGCTACACCTTC
>NA|NA|TRBJ1-5|TRBV7-9
CASSLDGSNQPQHF
TGTGCCAGCAGCTTAGACGGGAGCAATCAGCCCCAGCATTTT
>NA|TRBD2|TRBJ2-2|TRBV7-7
CASSLSSGRTGELFF
TGTGCCAGCAGCTTATCTAGCGGGCGGACGGGGGAGCTGTTTTTT
>NA|NA|TRBJ2-7|TRBV19
CASSLEAGAPYEQYF
TGTGCCAGTAGTTTGGAGGCAGGCGCCCCGTACGAGCAGTACTTC
>NA|NA|TRBJ2-7|TRBV28
CASSFRPSGSYEQYF
TGTGCCAGCAGTTTCCGGCCGAGCGGCTCCTACGAGCAGTACTTC
>NA|TRBD2|TRBJ2-1|TRBV25-1
CASSLSGSSYNEQFF
TGTGCCAGCAGTTTGAGCGGGAGCTCCTACAATGAGCAGTTCTTC
>NA|TRBD1|TRBJ2-3|TRBV19
CASKTRGQEDTQYF
TGTGCCAGTAAAACCAGGGGGCAGGAAGATACGCAGTATTTT
>NA|NA|TRBJ2-3|TRBV7-3
CASSLTARRTDTQYF
TGTGCCAGCAGCTTAACGGCTAGACGCACAGATACGCAGTATTTT
>NA|TRBD2|TRBJ2-3|TRBV7-2
CASSLGLAGGLDTQYF
TGTGCCAGCAGCTTAGGACTAGCGGGGGGCCTGGATACGCAGTATTTT
>once|TRBD2|TRBJ2-1|TRBV10-3
CAISESKRGYNEQFF
TGTGCCATCAGTGAGTCCAAGCGGGGGTACAATGAGCAGTTCTTC
>NA|TRBD1|TRBJ2-5|TRBV19
CASSGAADRGETQYF
TGTGCCAGTAGTGGTGCGGCGGACAGGGGAGAGACCCAGTACTTC
>once|NA|TRBJ1-1|TRBV28
CASSFPGRPNTEAFF
TGTGCCAGCAGTTTTCCAGGAAGGCCGAACACTGAAGCTTTCTTT
>NA|NA|TRBJ1-2|TRBV6-4
CASSREGGSYGYTF
TGTGCCAGCAGTCGGGAGGGGGGGAGCTATGGCTACACCTTC
>NA|TRBD1|TRBJ2-1|TRBV7-3
CASSLNLGTGGGNEQFF
TGTGCCAGCAGCTTAAATCTCGGGACAGGGGGTGGGAATGAGCAGTTCTTC
>NA|NA|TRBJ1-2|TRBV7-9
CASSLESGHLVGGYTF
TGTGCCAGCAGCTTAGAATCGGGACACCTGGTCGGTGGCTACACCTTC
>NA|NA|TRBJ1-3|TRBV4-1
CASSQAGWSGNTIYF
TGCGCCAGCAGCCAAGCAGGGTGGTCTGGAAACACCATATATTTT
>once|NA|TRBJ1-5|TRBV7-2
CASSLARDQPQHF
TGTGCCAGCAGCTTAGCGCGCGATCAGCCCCAGCATTTT
>NA|NA|TRBJ2-5|TRBV4-1
CASSQETTRETQYF
TGCGCCAGCAGCCAAGAGACGACAAGAGAGACCCAGTACTTC
>NA|TRBD2|TRBJ2-7|TRBV4-1
CASSQVSSGGRRSYEQYF
TGCGCCAGCAGCCAAGTTTCTAGCGGGGGCCGTCGGAGTTACGAGCAGTACTTC
>NA|TRBD2|TRBJ2-2|TRBV4-1
CASSQVWGTSGTGELFF
TGCGCCAGCAGCCAAGTTTGGGGGACTAGCGGCACCGGGGAGCTGTTTTTT
>NA|NA|TRBJ1-2|TRBV6-6
CASLGTKGKGSSYTF
TGTGCCAGCCTTGGCACCAAGGGCAAGGGGTCAAGCTACACCTTC
>NA|TRBD2|TRBJ2-1|TRBV14
CASNGLADNEQFF
TGTGCCAGCAACGGACTAGCGGACAATGAGCAGTTCTTC
>NA|NA|TRBJ2-7|TRBV4-1
CASSQERGPLNEQYF
TGCGCCAGCAGCCAAGAAAGAGGGCCATTGAACGAGCAGTACTTC
>NA|NA|TRBJ1-3|TRBV9
CASSVDPGAASGNTIYF
TGTGCCAGCAGCGTAGACCCCGGAGCGGCCTCTGGAAACACCATATATTTT
>few|TRBD2|TRBJ2-3|TRBV6-1
CASTKRGGIDTQYF
TGTGCCAGCACCAAGCGGGGGGGCATCGATACGCAGTATTTT
>NA|NA|TRBJ2-2|TRBV11-3
CASSLHSGLTRNTGELFF
TGTGCCAGCAGCTTGCACAGCGGGTTAACTAGGAACACCGGGGAGCTGTTTTTT
>NA|NA|TRBJ2-2|TRBV5-3
CASSLAVFTGELFF
TGTGCCAGCAGCTTGGCCGTATTCACCGGGGAGCTGTTTTTT
>NA|TRBD2|TRBJ2-7|TRBV6-6
CASRSPGLAGQYEQYF
TGTGCCAGCAGGTCACCGGGACTAGCGGGACAGTACGAGCAGTACTTC
>once|NA|TRBJ1-2|TRBV19
CASSILGGRVGYTF
TGTGCCAGTAGTATACTGGGGGGTCGTGTTGGCTACACCTTC
>NA|NA|TRBJ2-7|TRBV19
CASSISGRQNEQYF
TGTGCCAGTAGTATCTCTGGCAGGCAGAACGAGCAGTACTTC
>NA|NA|TRBJ1-6|TRBV28
CASSSTGNPLHF
TGTGCCAGCAGTTCAACAGGGAATCCCCTCCACTTT
>NA|TRBD1|TRBJ1-2|TRBV4-3
CASSQGPGQGRYGYTF
TGCGCCAGCAGCCAAGGCCCCGGACAGGGGCGTTATGGCTACACCTTC
>medium-sized|TRBD2|TRBJ2-7|TRBV7-2
CASSEGWAGVVEQYF
TGTGCCAGCAGCGAGGGTTGGGCGGGGGTAGTTGAGCAGTACTTC
>NA|TRBD1|TRBJ2-3|TRBV28
CASRADRASTDTQYF
TGTGCCAGCAGGGCTGACAGGGCTAGCACAGATACGCAGTATTTT
>NA|NA|TRBJ1-6|TRBV29-1
CSEEDKTYNSPLHF
TGCAGCGAAGAAGATAAGACTTATAATTCACCCCTCCACTTT
>NA|TRBD1|TRBJ1-1|TRBV4-1
CASRGDRVNTEAFF
TGCGCCAGCAGAGGGGACAGGGTGAACACTGAAGCTTTCTTT
>NA|NA|TRBJ1-4|TRBV30
CAWSVNRNEKLFF
TGTGCCTGGAGTGTAAACAGAAATGAAAAACTGTTTTTT
>NA|NA|TRBJ2-4|TRBV7-2
CASSLYPNIQYF
TGTGCCAGCAGCTTATATCCAAACATTCAGTACTTC
>NA|NA|TRBJ1-3|TRBV18
CASSPNIGDQPGNTIYF
TGTGCCAGCTCACCAAACATCGGGGATCAGCCTGGAAACACCATATATTTT
>NA|TRBD2|TRBJ2-2|TRBV11-3
CASSAGTSGPVGGELFF
TGTGCCAGCAGTGCCGGGACTAGCGGACCGGTTGGCGGGGAGCTGTTTTTT
>NA|NA|TRBJ2-3|TRBV6-4
CASRAMGTDTQYF
TGTGCCAGCAGGGCAATGGGCACAGATACGCAGTATTTT
>NA|TRBD2|TRBJ2-7|TRBV25-1
CASTAGGFYEQYF
TGTGCCAGCACAGCGGGAGGGTTCTACGAGCAGTACTTC
>NA|NA|TRBJ2-3|TRBV10-1
CASRQWTDTDTQYF
TGCGCCAGCAGACAATGGACAGATACAGATACGCAGTATTTT
>NA|TRBD1|TRBJ1-1|TRBV27
CASSPWTGGAAFF
TGTGCCAGCAGTCCGTGGACAGGGGGCGCGGCTTTCTTT
>NA|NA|TRBJ1-2|TRBV28
CASSFSAGYYGYTF
TGTGCCAGCAGTTTCTCGGCGGGCTACTATGGCTACACCTTC
>NA|TRBD2|TRBJ2-1|TRBV19
CASSPQGLAGGPNEQFF
TGTGCCAGTAGTCCTCAAGGCCTAGCGGGAGGGCCTAATGAGCAGTTCTTC
>once|NA|TRBJ2-2|TRBV25-1
CASLGTPNTGELFF
TGTGCCAGCCTCGGGACTCCGAACACCGGGGAGCTGTTTTTT
>NA|NA|TRBJ1-1|TRBV6-1
CASSLMGGRSGTFF
TGTGCCAGCAGTCTCATGGGGGGGAGAAGCGGCACTTTCTTT